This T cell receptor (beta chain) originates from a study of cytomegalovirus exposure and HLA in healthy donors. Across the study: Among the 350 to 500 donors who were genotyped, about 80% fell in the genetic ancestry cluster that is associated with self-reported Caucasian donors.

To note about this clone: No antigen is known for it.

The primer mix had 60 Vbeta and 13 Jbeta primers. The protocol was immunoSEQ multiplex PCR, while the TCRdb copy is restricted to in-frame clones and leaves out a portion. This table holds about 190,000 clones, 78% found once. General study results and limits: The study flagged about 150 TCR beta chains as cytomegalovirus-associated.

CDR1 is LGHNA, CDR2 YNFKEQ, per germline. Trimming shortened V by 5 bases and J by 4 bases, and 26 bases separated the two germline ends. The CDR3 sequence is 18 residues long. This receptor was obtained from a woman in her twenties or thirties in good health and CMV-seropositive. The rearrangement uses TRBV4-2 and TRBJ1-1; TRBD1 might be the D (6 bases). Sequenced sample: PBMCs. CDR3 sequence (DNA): TGTGCCAGCAGCACCCGGGACACTCTACCGGCTTGGGGCACTGAAGCTTTCTTT. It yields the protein CASSTRDTLPAWGTEAFF.